One sample yielded the 16 T cell receptor beta chains listed below, sequenced in a study of blood T cell repertoires in COVID-19. The method was immunoSEQ multiplex PCR; TCRdb's version includes in-frame clones alone and lacks a portion of them. The sample lists 130,000 or so clones; approximately 82% were seen once. Material for sequencing was peripheral blood. Receptors were obtained from a human donor in a cohort sampled during active COVID-19.

This clone was seen a single time. The sample has other DNA sequences that encode this CDR3 too. The V and J genes are TRBV19 and TRBJ2-3; no firm D call. With 2 bases removed from V and 1 base from J, the gap between germline ends came to 4 bases. The CDR3 covers 13 residues. Germline assignment: CDR1 LNHDA and CDR2 SQIVND (reference sequence). The chain's CDR3 is CASSISGTDTQYF. The CDR3 DNA sequence: TGTGCCAGTAGTATATCGGGCACAGATACGCAGTATTTT.

This rearrangement joins TRBV25-1 to TRBJ2-7, with 10 positions matching TRBD1. CDR3 size: 15 residues. Germline CDR1 MGHDK, CDR2 SYGVNS. Losses at the gene ends were 5 bases for V and 5 bases for J; bases not matched to a gene: 9. The CDR3 coding sequence is TGTGCCAGCAGTTCCATAGCCGGGACAGGGGACGAGCAGTACTTC. Translated, it gives CASSSIAGTGDEQYF.

The chain combines TRBV5-1 with TRBJ2-2; 11 bases agree with TRBD2. Germline V CDR1 and CDR2: SGHRS, YFSETQ. Unmatched junction bases numbered 5, after V lost 3 bases and J lost 4 bases. The CDR3 contains 16 residues. As DNA, the CDR3 is TGCGCCAGCAGCTCCTTTAGCGGGAGGGCCACCGGGGAGCTGTTTTTT. Residues: CASSSFSGRATGELFF.

This chain joins TRBV15 and TRBJ1-6; 8 nucleotides align to TRBD1. The CDR3 covers 15 residues. Germline V gene data show CDR1 as LNHNV and CDR2 as YYDKDF (reference sequence). V lost 4 bases to trimming and J lost 10 bases; unmatched junction nucleotides: 9. CDR3 coding DNA: TGTGCCACCAGCATCCAACAGGGGGTGCGATCACCCCTCCACTTT. Its translation: CATSIQQGVRSPLHF.

This clone came up once. The chain is built from TRBV5-1 and TRBJ2-3; TRBD2 agrees at 10 bases. Germline assignment: CDR1 SGHRS and CDR2 YFSETQ. After removal of 0 bases from V and 3 bases from J, the junction contained 7 bases not matched to a gene. The CDR3 is 17 residues long. The DNA of the CDR3 is TGCGCCAGCAGCTTGGTTCTAGCGGGAGAGGTAACAGATACGCAGTATTTT. Translated: CASSLVLAGEVTDTQYF.

This chain links TRBV5-1 with TRBJ1-4; possibly TRBD1 for D (5 bases). The length of the CDR3 is 15 residues. V dropped 4 bases and J dropped 10 bases, with 20 bases sitting between them. Germline assignment: CDR1 SGHRS and CDR2 YFSETQ. Here the CDR3 DNA reads TGCGCCAGCAGCCCGCGGGGACCAACGGGGGGAAAACTGTTTTTT. Translated: CASSPRGPTGGKLFF.

The genes are TRBV9 and TRBJ2-2; 11 bases agree with TRBD2. The CDR3 sequence is 16 residues long. Losses at the gene ends were 2 bases for V and 2 bases for J; bases not matched to a gene: 2. CDR1 SGDLS and CDR2 YYNGEE come from the germline V gene. This CDR3 is CASSVGTSGNTGELFF. The CDR3 DNA reads TGTGCCAGCAGCGTTGGGACTAGCGGCAACACCGGGGAGCTGTTTTTT. Full variable domain (missing parts from reference TRBV9 and TRBJ2-2): DSGVTQTPKHLITATGQRVTLRCSPRSGDLSVYWYQQSLDQGLQFLIQYYNGEERAKGNILERFSAQQFPDLHSELNLSSLELGDSALYFCASSVGTSGNTGELFFGEGSRLTVL.

This clone was seen a single time. The chain is built from TRBV29-1 and TRBJ1-2, with D tentatively TRBD1 (5 bases). Trimming removed 6 bases at V and 7 bases at J, with 18 bases between. CDR3 length: 13 residues. CDR1 and CDR2 (germline): SQVTM, ANQGSEA. This CDR3 reads CSVTPGTNGGYTF. Here the CDR3 DNA reads TGCAGCGTGACTCCAGGGACTAACGGTGGCTACACCTTC.

This CDR3 reads CASSSPYRDSFSGNTIYF. CDR3 in DNA: TGTGCCAGCAGCTCCCCGTACCGGGACAGCTTCTCTGGAAACACCATATATTTT. The chain uses TRBV11-2 and TRBJ1-3, with TRBD1 identical over 7 bases. V lost 4 bases and J lost 0; bases outside the gene matches: 12. The CDR3 extends over 18 amino acids. CDR1 is SGHAT and CDR2 is FQNNGV in the germline V gene.

The CDR3 nucleotides read TGTGCCAGCAGTGAAGCGGGAGGTTCCTACGAGCAGTACTTC. This codes for CASSEAGGSYEQYF. This chain links TRBV6-4 with TRBJ2-7; 9 bases map to TRBD2. Germline V lookup: CDR1 MRHNA, CDR2 SNTAGT. With V trimmed by 3 bases and J by 1 base, 1 base remained unmatched. The CDR3 is made up of 14 amino acids.

Comment on this clone: One junction end does not reproduce the germline sequence, and a read error may be involved. This chain connects TRBV7-7 to TRBJ2-1, with TRBD2 identical over 13 bases. CDR1 SSHAT and CDR2 FNYEAQ come from the germline V gene (reference sequence). The CDR3 length is 15 residues. The CDR3 spells CASSSRTSGRGEQFF. CDR3 DNA sequence: TGTGCTAGCAGTTCACGGACTAGCGGGAGAGGTGAGCAGTTCTTC.

The chain recombines TRBV19 with TRBJ1-4, with a weak D call TRBD1 (6 bases). From germline, CDR1 is LNHDA and CDR2 SQIVND (reference sequence). Trimming cost V 4 bases and J 0 bases, with 12 bases left between them. This CDR3 has 16 residues. The CDR3 protein is CASSTPGQATNEKLFF. For the CDR3, the DNA is TGTGCCAGTAGTACTCCGGGACAAGCAACTAATGAAAAACTGTTTTTT.

The CDR3 nucleotides read TGTGCCAGCAGCCGGGGGACTAGCGGGAACAATGAGCAGTTCTTC. The encoded protein is CASSRGTSGNNEQFF. J is TRBJ2-1 and V is TRBV6-5; 13 bases fit TRBD2. The CDR3 spans 15 residues. The germline V gene encodes CDR1 MNHEY and CDR2 SVGAGI. Trimming removed 6 bases from V and 5 bases from J; junction bases left unmatched: 4.

V is TRBV6-5 and J is TRBJ1-5, with 7 positions matching TRBD1. The CDR3 is made up of 14 amino acids. Germline V gene lookup returns CDR1 MNHEY and CDR2 SVGAGI. Unmatched junction bases numbered 6, after V lost 6 bases and J lost 4 bases. The CDR3 region is CASSPDRDNQPQHF. CDR3 nucleotides: TGTGCCAGCAGCCCAGACAGGGATAATCAGCCCCAGCATTTT.

The chain is built from TRBV6-6 and TRBJ1-2; 10 nucleotides line up with TRBD1. The CDR3 contains 15 residues. The V and J ends lost 0 bases and 8 bases, in that order; junction bases with no gene match: 6. Germline loops: CDR1 MNHNY, CDR2 SVGAGI (reference sequence). The CDR3 DNA follows: TGTGCCAGCAGTTACTCGACAGGGGGCGCGTGGGGCTACACCTTC. It specifies CASSYSTGGAWGYTF.

This rearrangement joins TRBV7-2 to TRBJ1-1; 9 bases match TRBD1. V lost 5 bases, J lost 6 bases, and 7 bases stayed unmatched. Germline V gene data show CDR1 as SGHTA and CDR2 as FQGNSA. This CDR3 is built from 14 residues. The DNA for the CDR3 is TGTGCCAGCAGCATCGGGACAGGGTATCCTGAAGCTTTCTTT. Its translation is CASSIGTGYPEAFF.